This T cell receptor beta chain comes out of a study of human T cells and chemical hapten exposure. Study-level findings and limits: Significantly more large CDR3 similarity clusters were formed by expanded TCRs than by controls. No alteration of TCRs above 1 in 1000 frequency was seen with DPC sensitization.

Library preparation tagged each individual cDNA molecule with a unique molecular identifier. Authors' analysis steps: Per sample, the median was around 96,000 TCRs, with values from around 24,000 to 710,000. TCRdb reprocessed the RACE reads via MiXCR and lists one record per CDR3 protein. The V and J calls reflect TCRdb's pipeline rather than the authors' work. Here the sample spans fewer than 200,000 distinct CDR3 sequences, about 27% being singletons. A word on this clonotype: Its target is not known.

Time point defined: patch test 3, about 24 weeks after DPC sensitization. Treatment meaning: therapeutic diphenylcyclopropenone sensitization with weekly scalp DPC. Trimming left V 7 bases short and J 5 bases short, with 7 bases between. Germline lookup yields CDR1 MNHEY and CDR2 SVGAGI. This CDR3 comprises 11 residues. The chain joins TRBV6-5 to TRBJ2-3; no definite D call. Material: whole blood, obtained in connection with sensitization to the hapten diphenylcyclopropenone (DPC). This clonotype originated in a woman younger than 30 with alopecia areata. Some clones in this sample may be carry-over from other donors' samples. Written as DNA, the CDR3 is TGTGCCAGCAAGAATAGAGATACGCAGTATTTT. It is translated as CASKNRDTQYF.